This T cell receptor beta chain was retrieved from a study of CXCR3-negative and CXCR3-positive naive CD8 T cells. The CDR3 spans 19 residues. CDR1 is SEHNR and CDR2 is FQNEAQ in the germline V gene (reference sequence). Worth noting for this clonotype: The antigen is undetermined.

Study-wide results and limits: Surface CD5 matched across naive subsets, and TRB CDR3 properties served to infer TCR strength. After cryopreservation, expression of CXCR3 was partially reduced, and most assays were run with fresh PBMCs. Higher TRB CDR3 hydrophobicity marked CXCR3-positive naive cells relative to CXCR3-negative naive cells. The study found that naive CXCR3-negative and CXCR3-positive cells shared TRBV-TRBJ usage, while memory cells differed.

Naive CD8+ T cells showed a CD45RO-CCR7+CD27+CD95- phenotype. 5' RACE that incorporated UMI labels was used to prepare the TRB cDNA libraries. TCRdb reprocessed the 5' RACE reads; each CDR3 protein has one entry and no DNA is given. Reported are some 150,000 distinct CDR3 sequences; the ten largest clones contain 0.45% to 0.55%. This sequence was found in a human donor in good health. Some clones in this sample may be carry-over from other donors' samples. This chain connects TRBV7-9 to TRBJ2-7; the D call from TCRdb, TRBD2, cannot be confirmed without DNA. The sample taken for sequencing was naive CXCR3+ CD8+ T cells from blood. Subset noted: CD45RO-CCR7+CD27+CD95- naive CD8+ T cells expressing CXCR3 (TNR3+). CDR3 amino acids: CASSPPFNLGELHSYEQYF.